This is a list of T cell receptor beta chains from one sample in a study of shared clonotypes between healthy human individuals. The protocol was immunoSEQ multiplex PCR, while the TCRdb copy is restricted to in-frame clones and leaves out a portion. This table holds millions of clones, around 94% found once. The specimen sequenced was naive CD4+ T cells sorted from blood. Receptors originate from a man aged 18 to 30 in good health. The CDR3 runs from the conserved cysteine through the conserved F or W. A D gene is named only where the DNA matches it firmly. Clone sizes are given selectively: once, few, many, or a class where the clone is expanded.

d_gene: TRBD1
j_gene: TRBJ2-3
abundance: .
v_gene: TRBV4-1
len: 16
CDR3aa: CASSQEGTGSTDTQYF
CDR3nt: TGCGCCAGCAGCCAAGAGGGGACAGGGAGCACAGATACGCAGTATTTT

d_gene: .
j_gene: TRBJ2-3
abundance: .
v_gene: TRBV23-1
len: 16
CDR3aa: CASSQCHRVDTDTQYF
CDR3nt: TGCGCCAGCAGTCAATGTCACAGGGTGGACACAGATACGCAGTATTTT

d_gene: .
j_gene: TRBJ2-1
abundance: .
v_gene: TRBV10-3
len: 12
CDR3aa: CAISRSDNEQFF
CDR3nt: TGTGCCATCAGCCGCTCCGACAATGAGCAGTTCTTC

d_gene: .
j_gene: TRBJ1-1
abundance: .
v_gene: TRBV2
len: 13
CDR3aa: CASSEFWGTEAFF
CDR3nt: TGTGCCAGCAGTGAATTTTGGGGCACTGAAGCTTTCTTT

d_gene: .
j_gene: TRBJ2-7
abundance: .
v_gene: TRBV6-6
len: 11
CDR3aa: CASSYSDGKYF
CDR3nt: TGTGCCAGCAGTTACTCAGACGGAAAGTACTTC

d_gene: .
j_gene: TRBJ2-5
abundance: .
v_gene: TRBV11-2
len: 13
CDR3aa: CASSLSTAETQYF
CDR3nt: TGTGCCAGCAGCTTAAGTACCGCAGAGACCCAGTACTTC

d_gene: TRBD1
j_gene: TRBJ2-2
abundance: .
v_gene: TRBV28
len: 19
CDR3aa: CASSARPGTGGGNTGELFF
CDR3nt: TGTGCCAGCAGTGCCCGTCCCGGGACAGGGGGCGGGAACACCGGGGAGCTGTTTTTT

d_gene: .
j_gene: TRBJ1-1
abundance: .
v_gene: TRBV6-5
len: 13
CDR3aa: CASSLEGNTEAFF
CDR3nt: TGTGCCAGCAGTCTGGAGGGGAACACTGAAGCTTTCTTT

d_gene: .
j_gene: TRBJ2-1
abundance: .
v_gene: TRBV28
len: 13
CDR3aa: CASSSGQRNEQFF
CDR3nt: TGTGCCAGCAGTTCAGGACAGCGGAATGAGCAGTTCTTC

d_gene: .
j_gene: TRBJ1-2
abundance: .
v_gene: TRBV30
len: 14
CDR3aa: CAWSLTGLNYGYTF
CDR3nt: TGTGCCTGGAGCCTGACAGGCCTGAACTATGGCTACACCTTC

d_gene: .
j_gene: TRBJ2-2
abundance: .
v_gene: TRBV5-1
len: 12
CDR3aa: CASSLEGGELFF
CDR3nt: TGCGCCAGCAGCTTGGAAGGCGGGGAGCTGTTTTTT

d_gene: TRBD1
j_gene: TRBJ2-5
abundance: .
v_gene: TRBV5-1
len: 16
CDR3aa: CASSLAGTGGLETQYF
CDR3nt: TGCGCCAGCAGCTTAGCCGGGACAGGGGGATTAGAGACCCAGTACTTC

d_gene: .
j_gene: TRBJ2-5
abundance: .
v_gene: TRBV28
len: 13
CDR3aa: CASSLPPQETQYF
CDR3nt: TGTGCCAGCAGTTTACCCCCCCAAGAGACCCAGTACTTC

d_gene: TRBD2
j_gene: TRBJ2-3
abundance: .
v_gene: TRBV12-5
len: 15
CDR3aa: CASGLGLAGSDTQYF
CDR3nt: TGTGCTAGTGGGCTGGGACTAGCGGGATCAGATACGCAGTATTTT

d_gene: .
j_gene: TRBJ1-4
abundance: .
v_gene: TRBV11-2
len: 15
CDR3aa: CASSLARGSWEKLFF
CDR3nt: TGTGCCAGCAGCTTAGCCAGGGGCAGTTGGGAAAAACTGTTTTTT

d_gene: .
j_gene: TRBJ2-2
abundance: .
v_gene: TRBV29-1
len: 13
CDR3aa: CSGGHRNTGELFF
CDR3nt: TGCAGCGGGGGACACAGAAACACCGGGGAGCTGTTTTTT

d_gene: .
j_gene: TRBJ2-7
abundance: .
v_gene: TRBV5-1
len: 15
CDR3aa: CASRAERVGSYEQYF
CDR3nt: TGCGCCAGCAGAGCTGAGCGGGTGGGGAGCTACGAGCAGTACTTC

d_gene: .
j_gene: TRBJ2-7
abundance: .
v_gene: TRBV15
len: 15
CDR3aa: CATSTEMGDTYEQYF
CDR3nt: TGTGCCACCAGCACCGAGATGGGAGATACCTACGAGCAGTACTTC

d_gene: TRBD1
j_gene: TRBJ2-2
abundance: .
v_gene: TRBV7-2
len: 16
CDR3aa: CASSPGGSGRGGELFF
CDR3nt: TGTGCCAGCAGCCCAGGGGGTTCGGGTAGGGGCGGGGAGCTGTTTTTT

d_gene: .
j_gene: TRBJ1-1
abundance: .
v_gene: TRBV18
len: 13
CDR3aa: CASSPGTYTEAFF
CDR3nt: TGTGCCAGCTCACCCGGGACCTACACTGAAGCTTTCTTT

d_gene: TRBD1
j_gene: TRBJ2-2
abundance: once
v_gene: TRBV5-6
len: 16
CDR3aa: CASSRTGGLNTGELFF
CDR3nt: TGTGCCAGCAGCCGGACAGGGGGCCTGAACACCGGGGAGCTGTTTTTT

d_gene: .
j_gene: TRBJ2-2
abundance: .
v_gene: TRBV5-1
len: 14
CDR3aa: CASSSAQNTGELFF
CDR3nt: TGCGCCAGCAGCTCCGCACAGAACACCGGGGAGCTGTTTTTT

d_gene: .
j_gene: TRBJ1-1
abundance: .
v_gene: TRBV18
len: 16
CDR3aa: CASSPNVWELNTEAFF
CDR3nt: TGTGCCAGCTCACCCAATGTATGGGAATTGAACACTGAAGCTTTCTTT

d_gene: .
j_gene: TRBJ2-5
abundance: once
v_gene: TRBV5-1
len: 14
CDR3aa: CATQKTGLAETQYF
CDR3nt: TGCGCCACTCAGAAAACTGGACTGGCAGAGACCCAGTACTTC

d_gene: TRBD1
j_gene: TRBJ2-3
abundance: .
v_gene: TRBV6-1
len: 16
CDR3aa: CASREQGALLTDTQYF
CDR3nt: TGTGCCAGCAGAGAACAGGGGGCCCTCCTCACAGATACGCAGTATTTT

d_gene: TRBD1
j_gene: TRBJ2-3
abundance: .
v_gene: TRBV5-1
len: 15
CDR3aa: CASSLARRTGDTQYF
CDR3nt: TGCGCCAGCAGCTTGGCTAGGAGGACAGGAGATACGCAGTATTTT

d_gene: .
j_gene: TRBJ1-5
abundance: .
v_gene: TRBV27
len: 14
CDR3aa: CASSLAGDNQPQHF
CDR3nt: TGTGCCAGCAGTTTGGCGGGGGACAATCAGCCCCAGCATTTT

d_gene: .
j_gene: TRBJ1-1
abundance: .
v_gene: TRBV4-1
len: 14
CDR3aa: CASSPVDANTEAFF
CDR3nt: TGCGCCAGCAGCCCTGTCGACGCTAACACTGAAGCTTTCTTT

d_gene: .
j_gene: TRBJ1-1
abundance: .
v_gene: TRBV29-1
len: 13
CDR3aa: CSVEGRLNTEAFF
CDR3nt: TGCAGCGTTGAGGGACGGTTGAACACTGAAGCTTTCTTT